This TCR beta chain was identified in a study of shared clonotypes between healthy human individuals. Comment on this clone: Its antigen remains unknown.

Study-level points and caveats: Larger estimated richness was generally recorded for naive subsets relative to memory subsets.

The assay was immunoSEQ multiplex PCR, and TCRdb's table has in-frame clones only and misses some. The sample has some 2,500,000 clones, 85% to 95% seen once. The TCR comes from a man aged 18 to 29 in good health. Some clones in this sample may be carry-over from other donors' samples. The sequenced material came from naive CD4+ T cells from PBMCs. The subset is: CD45RA+ positively selected.

CDR3 sequence: CASSLDRQGEREKLFF. The CDR3 bases are TGTGCCAGCAGCTTGGATAGACAGGGGGAGAGAGAAAAACTGTTTTTT. The gene calls are TRBV7-9 and TRBJ1-4; 9 nucleotides agree with TRBD1. The CDR3 extends over 16 amino acids. V shed 3 bases and J 8 bases; nucleotides not matched to a gene: 10. CDR1 is SEHNR and CDR2 is FQNEAQ in the germline V gene (reference sequence).